These 16 T cell receptor beta chains were sequenced from one sample in a study of glioma-infiltrating T cells. Amplification of TCR alpha and beta CDR3 regions from RNA used iRepertoire nested multiplex PCR. TCRdb re-derived calls from the multiplex PCR reads in MiXCR, one entry per CDR3 protein. The data show about 400,000 distinct CDR3 sequences, roughly 41% seen once. Source material: glioma tissue, nonneoplastic brain tissue, or PBMCs (not recorded which). The receptors were gathered from a human donor with low-grade glioma or glioblastoma, undergoing nonglioma brain surgery, or in good health (not recorded which).

Regarding this clonotype: This sequence may be a read error, since a much larger clone differs from it by one base. V is TRBV27 and J is TRBJ2-7, with a possible D match to TRBD2 (6 bases). Germline V gene sequence: CDR1 MNHEY, CDR2 SMNVEV (reference sequence). The CDR3 is made up of 17 amino acids. Trimming cost V 5 bases and J 2 bases, with 22 bases left between them. This chain's CDR3 is CASSHLPGERITYEQYF. Here the CDR3 DNA reads TGTGCCAGCAGTCACCTCCCGGGAGAGAGAATAACCTACGAGCAGTACTTC.

The V call is TRBV7-8, the J call TRBJ1-2; no clear D. This CDR3 has 15 amino acids. Germline V gene sequence: CDR1 SGHVS, CDR2 FQNEAQ. Trimming shortened V by 0 bases and J by 7 bases, and 15 bases separated the two germline ends. This CDR3 reads CASSLAAGNYCGYTF. CDR3 nucleotides: TGTGCCAGCAGCTTAGCTGCAGGAAACTACTGTGGCTACACCTTC.

In its sample, this clonotype was seen a few times. CDR3 region: CSARIQSSYGYTF. Written as DNA, the CDR3 is TGCAGTGCAAGGATACAAAGCAGCTATGGCTACACCTTC. The V and J genes are TRBV20-1 and TRBJ1-2; D not certain. The CDR3 is made up of 13 amino acids. Trimming took off 6 bases at V and 4 bases at J, with 15 bases between the two ends. Per the germline V gene, CDR1 is DFQATT and CDR2 is SNEGSKA (reference sequence).

This clonotype was counted a few times. V usage is TRBV11-2 and J usage is TRBJ1-1; D remains ambiguous. There are 15 residues in the CDR3. Per the germline V gene, CDR1 is SGHAT and CDR2 is FQNNGV. V gave up 4 bases and J gave up 0 bases, with 12 bases separating them. The DNA of the CDR3 is TGTGCCAGCAGCTCGGGGAATTTTATGAACACTGAAGCTTTCTTT. As protein: CASSSGNFMNTEAFF.

The V and J genes are TRBV7-9 and TRBJ2-3; 8 bases are a match to TRBD2. The J segment lost 2 bases and the V segment lost 5 bases, leaving 12 bases of the junction unmatched. The CDR3 has 17 amino acids. Germline values: CDR1 SEHNR, CDR2 FQNEAQ (reference sequence). The CDR3 loop reads CASSQGTRGILTDTQYF. The CDR3 DNA is TGTGCCAGCAGCCAAGGGACTAGAGGAATCCTCACAGATACGCAGTATTTT.

V usage is TRBV12-3 or TRBV12-4 and J usage is TRBJ1-5; no definite D call. V was trimmed by 0 bases and J by 7 bases, leaving 7 bases between them. The CDR3 extends over 13 amino acids. CDR3 DNA: TGTGCCAGCAGTTTAGCGCCTCTCCAGCCCCAGCATTTT. It translates to CASSLAPLQPQHF.

The rearrangement uses TRBV5-6 and TRBJ2-2, with D hard to call. The CDR3 spans 17 residues. Trimming stripped 2 bases from V and 3 bases from J, with 17 bases between. Germline V gene data show CDR1 as SGHDT and CDR2 as YYEEEE. CDR3 DNA: TGTGCCAGCAGCTTCCTCATACACGGACGGGACACCGGGGAGCTGTTTTTT. It encodes CASSFLIHGRDTGELFF.

The rearrangement links TRBV7-2 to TRBJ2-5; no definite D call. The germline V and J ends were trimmed by 1 base and 7 bases, with 19 bases remaining between them. The CDR3 extends over 16 amino acids. Germline V CDR1 and CDR2: SGHTA, FQGNSA. CDR3 coding DNA: TGTGCCAGCAGCTTAGACGTTCCGATACCGAGAGGGACCCAGTACTTC. Amino acid sequence: CASSLDVPIPRGTQYF.

There are a few counts of this clonotype. The V and J genes are TRBV27 and TRBJ2-7; 11 bases line up with TRBD2. Germline lookup yields CDR1 MNHEY and CDR2 SMNVEV (reference sequence). This CDR3 comprises 14 residues. V shed 7 bases and J 3 bases; nucleotides not matched to a gene: 5. CDR3 sequence (DNA): TGTGCCAGCACCCGACTAGCGGGGCACTACGAGCAGTACTTC. Amino acids: CASTRLAGHYEQYF.

This clonotype was seen more than once but under ten times. The CDR3 protein is CSAVLDYEQYF. CDR3 bases: TGCAGTGCTGTCTTGGATTACGAGCAGTACTTC. The J gene is TRBJ2-7, the V gene TRBV20-1; no definite D call. Germline CDR1 DFQATT, CDR2 SNEGSKA (reference sequence). V shed 5 bases and J shed 4 bases, with 9 bases lying between them. The CDR3 loop spans 11 amino acids.

Concerning this clonotype: Since a much larger clone is just one base distant, this may be a read error. J is TRBJ1-6 and V is TRBV6-5; TRBD1 aligns across 7 bases. Germline values: CDR1 MNHEY, CDR2 SVGAGI. The CDR3 runs to 14 residues. The CDR3 DNA reads as TGTGCCGGCAGTCTGGGACAGACCAATTCACCCCTCCACTTT. Its protein is CAGSLGQTNSPLHF.

With respect to this clonotype: This may come from a read error, since a much larger clone is one base off. V gene TRBV20-1 combines with J gene TRBJ1-5; D unclear. The V and J ends lost 1 base and 3 bases respectively, with 16 bases between them. Germline V lookup: CDR1 DFQATT, CDR2 SNEGSKA (reference sequence). The CDR3 extends over 16 amino acids. In nucleotides, the CDR3 is TGCAGTGCTAGAGTCTCCGTGAGGGAACTCAATCAGCCCCAGCATTTT. It codes for CSARVSVRELNQPQHF.

In the case of this clonotype: A much larger clone is a single base away; this may be a read error. J is TRBJ2-1 and V is TRBV28; 10 bases map to TRBD2. The V gene's germline CDR1 is MDHEN and CDR2 SYDVKM. The CDR3 contains 14 residues. The V and J ends lost 7 bases and 7 bases, in that order; junction bases with no gene match: 7. The CDR3, as DNA: TGTGCCAGCACTAGCGGGAGTTCTTGGAATGAGCAGTTCTTC. This encodes CASTSGSSWNEQFF.

V is TRBV5-1 and J is TRBJ2-1; TRBD1 aligns across 11 bases. V was clipped by 4 bases and J by 6 bases; unmatched bases: 0. The CDR3 totals 13 residues. Germline V gene data show CDR1 as SGHRS and CDR2 as YFSETQ. CDR3 residues: CASSGQGANEQFF. CDR3 nucleotides: TGCGCCAGCAGCGGACAGGGGGCCAATGAGCAGTTCTTC.

The rearrangement joins TRBV6-2 or TRBV6-3 to TRBJ2-7; a weak D match, TRBD2 (6 bases). The CDR3 length is 13 residues. Trimming took off 4 bases at V and 2 bases at J, with 9 bases between the two ends. Germline CDR1 reads MNHEY; CDR2 reads SVGEGT. CDR3 nucleotide sequence: TGTGCCAGCAGTTTCGCGGGGACCTACGAGCAGTACTTC. Its protein is CASSFAGTYEQYF.

At least ten counts were recorded for this clonotype. The chain is built from TRBV6-5 and TRBJ2-2; no clear D gene. Per the germline V gene, CDR1 is MNHEY and CDR2 is SVGAGI. V lost 0 bases to trimming and J lost 9 bases, with 8 bases between them. The CDR3 loop spans 13 amino acids. The CDR3 region has the DNA TGTGCCAGCAGTTACTCGGTCCGATGGGAGCTGTTTTTT. As protein: CASSYSVRWELFF.